This T cell receptor (beta chain) was recovered during a study of Ad26.COV2.S vaccination and SARS-CoV-2 variants. Study at large: Vaccine-arm donor from the placebo-controlled COV1001 Ad26.COV2.S trial.

Repertoires were generated with immunoSEQ multiplex PCR, while TCRdb's copy carries only in-frame clones and drops some. Of some 330,000 clones listed, roughly 90% are singletons. In the case of this clone: Antigen specificity is unknown.

General study results and limits: Total T cell responses may have been underestimated by the TCR breadth and depth analyses.

The CDR3 has 12 residues. Germline values: CDR1 SGHTS, CDR2 YDEGEE. Between the trimmed V and J ends, which lost 2 bases and 8 bases, there was a span of 10 bases. Treatment given: some 19 received Ad26.COV2.S at low or high dose, single or two shots; 5 received placebo; per-sample allocation not given. The samples were gathered on day 63 after the first injection of vaccine or placebo. This sequence originates from a person aged 18-60 years who received the Ad26.COV2.S COVID-19 vaccine or a placebo. This specimen consisted of peripheral blood, obtained in a trial of Ad26.COV2.S vaccine versus placebo. The chain employs TRBV5-8 and TRBJ1-2; D unresolved. The CDR3: CASSLNREGYTF. The DNA of the CDR3 is TGTGCCAGCAGCTTAAACAGAGAGGGCTACACCTTC. The full variable domain, rest sourced from reference TRBV5-8 and TRBJ1-2, is EAGVTQSPTHLIKTRGQQATLRCSPISGHTSVYWYQQALGLGLQFLLWYDEGEERNRGNFPPRFSGRQFPNYSSELNVNALELEDSALYLCASSLNREGYTFGSGTRLTVV.